The 9 T cell receptor beta chains in this list originate from one sample, sequenced in a study of cytomegalovirus exposure and HLA in healthy donors. PCR amplification relied on 60 Vbeta primers (plus 13 Jbeta primers). Sequenced by immunoSEQ multiplex PCR; TCRdb stores in-frame clones only, minus some. The profile shows about 89,000 clones, around four fifths of them singletons. Source material: PBMCs. The receptor source for this set is a male donor in good health and CMV-seronegative.

The chain joins TRBV28 to TRBJ1-2; tentative D call: TRBD1 (6 bases). V shed 6 bases and J shed 8 bases, with 19 bases lying between them. Germline lookup yields CDR1 MDHEN and CDR2 SYDVKM. This CDR3 is built from 14 residues. The CDR3: CASRQEQGHQGYTF. The CDR3 DNA is TGTGCCAGCAGGCAGGAACAGGGACATCAGGGCTACACCTTC.

V is TRBV5-6 and J is TRBJ2-5; weak D call: TRBD2 (6 bases). Trimming cost V 4 bases and J 5 bases, with 18 bases left between them. This CDR3 is 15 amino acids long. Germline values: CDR1 SGHDT, CDR2 YYEEEE. The DNA of the CDR3 is TGTGCCAGCAGCCCCCCGGGCGGGATAGTGGAGACCCAGTACTTC. Translating gives CASSPPGGIVETQYF. The full variable domain, completed using reference TRBV5-6 and TRBJ2-5, is DAGVTQSPTHLIKTRGQQVTLRCSPKSGHDTVSWYQQALGQGPQFIFQYYEEEERQRGNFPDRFSGHQFPNYSSELNVNALLLGDSALYLCASSPPGGIVETQYFGPGTRLLVL.

The V gene is TRBV28, the J gene TRBJ2-1, with D possibly being TRBD2 (6 bases). Germline V CDR1 and CDR2: MDHEN, SYDVKM. Trimming pared 6 bases from V and 8 bases from J, leaving 14 bases between. This CDR3 has 13 residues. The CDR3 sequence is CASRRRGRDEQFF. CDR3 bases: TGTGCCAGCAGGAGGCGGGGCAGGGATGAGCAGTTCTTC.

The chain employs TRBV5-1 and TRBJ2-1, with D tentatively TRBD2 (5 bases). CDR1 SGHRS and CDR2 YFSETQ come from the germline V gene. The CDR3 runs to 18 residues. Trimming stripped 4 bases from V and 0 bases from J, with 20 bases between. CDR3 in amino acids: CASSPGLKLFSSYNEQFF. Written as DNA, the CDR3 is TGCGCCAGCAGCCCCGGACTGAAACTCTTTAGCTCCTACAATGAGCAGTTCTTC.

This clone was counted once. The chain links TRBV7-2 to TRBJ2-3, with 7 bases lining up with TRBD1. Germline assignment: CDR1 SGHTA and CDR2 FQGNSA. V lost 2 bases to trimming and J lost 5 bases; unmatched junction nucleotides: 7. CDR3 size: 15 residues. CDR3 region: CASSLTRDRGDTQYF. Written as DNA, the CDR3 is TGTGCCAGCAGCTTAACCCGGGACAGAGGAGATACGCAGTATTTT.

This chain connects TRBV7-8 to TRBJ2-2; tentative D call: TRBD2 (5 bases). The CDR3 runs to 15 residues. Germline loops: CDR1 SGHVS, CDR2 FQNEAQ. Trimming pared 3 bases from V and 0 bases from J, leaving 8 bases between. The CDR3 DNA follows: TGTGCCAGCAGCTTTAGAGCGGCGAACACCGGGGAGCTGTTTTTT. It codes for CASSFRAANTGELFF.

This clone was recorded a few times. This chain joins TRBV6-5 and TRBJ1-2, with a weak D call TRBD1 (5 bases). The CDR3 extends over 13 amino acids. Germline V gene data show CDR1 as MNHEY and CDR2 as SVGAGI. V was cut by 8 bases and J by 4 bases, with 14 bases left in between. The CDR3 nucleotides read TGTGCCAGCTCCAAGGACCAGGGCTATGGCTACACCTTC. Translating gives CASSKDQGYGYTF.

The rearrangement uses TRBV27 and TRBJ2-7; 7 bases fit TRBD1. The ends lost 3 bases at V and 7 bases at J; junction bases unmatched: 9. The CDR3 covers 14 residues. In germline, CDR1 is MNHEY, CDR2 SMNVEV (reference sequence). CDR3 in amino acids: CASSFGDRVAEQYF. As DNA, the CDR3 is TGTGCCAGCAGTTTTGGAGACAGGGTAGCGGAGCAGTACTTC.

The chain couples TRBV5-6 to TRBJ2-1; tentative D call: TRBD1 (6 bases). The germline V gene encodes CDR1 SGHDT and CDR2 YYEEEE. V was trimmed by 0 bases and J by 9 bases, leaving 13 bases between them. The CDR3 spans 14 residues. This chain's CDR3 is CASSLGGRGSEQFF. The CDR3 nucleotides read TGTGCCAGCAGCTTGGGTGGCAGGGGTAGTGAGCAGTTCTTC. The full variable domain, with the rest looked up from reference TRBV5-6 and TRBJ2-1, is DAGVTQSPTHLIKTRGQQVTLRCSPKSGHDTVSWYQQALGQGPQFIFQYYEEEERQRGNFPDRFSGHQFPNYSSELNVNALLLGDSALYLCASSLGGRGSEQFFGPGTRLTVL.